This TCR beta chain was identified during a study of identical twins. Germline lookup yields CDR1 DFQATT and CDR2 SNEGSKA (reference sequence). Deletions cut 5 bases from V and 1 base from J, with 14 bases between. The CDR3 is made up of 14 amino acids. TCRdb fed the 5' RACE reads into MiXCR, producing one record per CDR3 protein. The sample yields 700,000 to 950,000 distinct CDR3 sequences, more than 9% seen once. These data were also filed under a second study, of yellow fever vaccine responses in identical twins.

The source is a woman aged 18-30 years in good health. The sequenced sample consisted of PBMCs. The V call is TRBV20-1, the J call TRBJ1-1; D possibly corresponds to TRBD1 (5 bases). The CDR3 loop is CSADRTLGNTEAFF. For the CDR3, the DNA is TGCAGTGCTGACCGGACACTCGGGAACACTGAAGCTTTCTTT.